The next 31 T cell receptor beta chains were all read from a single sample in a study of graft-versus-host responses after intestinal transplantation. No antigen has been identified for these receptors. Here immunoSEQ multiplex PCR was the method, and the copy in TCRdb shows in-frame clones only, minus some. The table has tens of thousands of clones, over 70% seen once. Sequenced material: unstimulated CD4+ T cells sorted from spleen or lymph node cells, taken before transplant. The receptors stem from a human donor who was the organ donor for an intestinal transplant.

The chain uses TRBV28 and TRBJ2-3; 8 positions match TRBD1. CDR3 length: 17 residues. Germline-derived CDR1 and CDR2 are MDHEN and SYDVKM. With 2 bases clipped from V and 0 bases from J, the junction kept 7 bases outside the gene matches. The CDR3 reads CASSLRTGFSSTDTQYF. In DNA form, the CDR3 reads TGTGCCAGCAGTTTACGGACAGGGTTCTCTAGCACAGATACGCAGTATTTT. The full variable domain, completed using reference TRBV28 and TRBJ2-3, is DVKVTQSSRYLVKRTGEKVFLECVQDMDHENMFWYRQDPGLGLRLIYFSYDVKMKEKGDIPEGYSVSREKKERFSLILESASTNQTSMYLCASSLRTGFSSTDTQYFGPGTRLTVL.

V is TRBV5-4 and J is TRBJ1-2; maybe TRBD1 (5 bases). This CDR3 spans 14 amino acids. V dropped 0 bases and J dropped 6 bases, with 12 bases sitting between them. The germline V gene encodes CDR1 SGHNT and CDR2 YYREEE (reference sequence). The CDR3 spells CASSLGLGEDGYTF. The DNA of the CDR3 is TGTGCCAGCAGCTTGGGATTAGGGGAGGATGGCTACACCTTC.

J is TRBJ1-1 and V is TRBV6-6; 9 nucleotides align to TRBD1. The J segment lost 4 bases and the V segment lost 2 bases, leaving 5 bases of the junction unmatched. The CDR3 loop spans 15 amino acids. Germline CDR1 MNHNY, CDR2 SVGAGI (reference sequence). The CDR3 DNA is TGTGCCAGCAGTTACACCCGACAGGGGGGCACTGAAGCTTTCTTT. Its protein product is CASSYTRQGGTEAFF.

The chain is built from TRBV5-1 and TRBJ2-1; D is possibly TRBD2 (6 bases). V lost 2 bases and J lost 8, with 20 bases in between. The CDR3 totals 16 residues. CDR1 and CDR2 (germline): SGHRS, YFSETQ. CDR3 nucleotides: TGCGCCAGCAGCTTCTTCGCTACAGTCGGAGGGGATGAGCAGTTCTTC. As protein: CASSFFATVGGDEQFF.

The chain links TRBV10-3 to TRBJ1-2, with 9 bases lining up with TRBD1. J lost 9 bases, V lost 7 bases, and 15 bases had no gene match. This CDR3 contains 15 residues. Per germline, CDR1 ENHRY and CDR2 SYGVKD. CDR3 sequence: CAIMTPGQGLLSYTF. DNA of the CDR3: TGTGCCATCATGACCCCGGGACAGGGACTATTAAGCTACACCTTC.

The chain uses TRBV28 and TRBJ1-1, with a tentative D call TRBD1 (6 bases). Trimming took off 3 bases at V and 10 bases at J, with 15 bases between the two ends. The CDR3 runs 13 residues. Germline assignment: CDR1 MDHEN and CDR2 SYDVKM. CDR3 nucleotides: TGTGCCAGCAGTTTCCCTCAGGGGCGCGGAGCTTTCTTT. It is translated as CASSFPQGRGAFF.

This clone is a singleton in its sample. At the DNA level, this CDR3 is encoded by other sequences in the same sample as well. This chain connects TRBV18 to TRBJ1-1, with D unclear. Trimming took 3 bases from V and 0 from J, leaving 5 bases between them. The CDR3 is made up of 13 amino acids. CDR1 and CDR2 (germline): KGHSH, LQKENI. The CDR3 bases are TGTGCCAGCTCACCCACAATGAACACTGAAGCTTTCTTT. Translation: CASSPTMNTEAFF.

The chain recombines TRBV10-1 with TRBJ2-3; 8 bases are shared with TRBD1. The length of the CDR3 is 17 residues. Germline CDR1 and CDR2: WNHNN and SYGVQD (reference sequence). The ends lost 10 bases at V and 0 bases at J; junction bases unmatched: 15. The DNA of the CDR3 is TGCGCCATCAAATTCGTCCAGGGGGCGCATAGCACAGATACGCAGTATTTT. Its translation is CAIKFVQGAHSTDTQYF.

There are a few counts of this clone. The CDR3 region is CASSIVGREEGGYTF. CDR3 bases: TGTGCCAGTAGTATTGTAGGCAGGGAAGAAGGCGGCTACACCTTC. This rearrangement joins TRBV19 to TRBJ1-2; TRBD1 is a possible D gene (5 bases). The V gene's germline CDR1 is LNHDA and CDR2 SQIVND (reference sequence). CDR3 length equals 15 residues. Trimming left V 3 bases short and J 8 bases short, with 19 bases between.

The chain recombines TRBV11-2 with TRBJ2-4, with 11 bases lining up with TRBD2. The germline gives CDR1 SGHAT, CDR2 FQNNGV. The CDR3 totals 17 residues. The trim removed 5 bases at V and 0 bases at J, leaving 6 bases unmatched. The CDR3 DNA follows: TGTGCCAGCAGCCCGCGTAGCGGGGGGGTAGCCAAAAACATTCAGTACTTC. This translates into CASSPRSGGVAKNIQYF.

V usage is TRBV6-6 and J usage is TRBJ1-5; D might be TRBD1 (6 bases). Germline V gives CDR1 MNHNY, CDR2 SVGAGI (reference sequence). The CDR3 runs 16 residues. With 6 bases removed from V and 0 bases from J, the gap between germline ends came to 15 bases. CDR3 in DNA: TGTGCCAGCAGCCCTAGGGGGGGTTATAGCAATCAGCCCCAGCATTTT. Translation: CASSPRGGYSNQPQHF.

The genes are TRBV12-5 and TRBJ1-2; TRBD1 matches 8 bases. V lost 0 bases to trimming and J lost 8 bases; unmatched junction nucleotides: 11. Per the germline V gene, CDR1 is LGHNT and CDR2 is FRNRAP. The CDR3 has 16 amino acids. CDR3 in amino acids: CASGLVLSDRGDGYTF. The CDR3 bases are TGTGCTAGTGGTTTGGTACTTTCAGACAGGGGAGACGGCTACACCTTC.

This chain connects TRBV29-1 to TRBJ2-3; D is possibly TRBD2 (7 bases). Trimming pared 4 bases from V and 6 bases from J, leaving 20 bases between. The CDR3 runs to 15 residues. Germline CDR1 and CDR2: SQVTM and ANQGSEA. As DNA, the CDR3 is TGCAGCGTTGCGTGGGGGGGGCCCGGGGTGGATACGCAGTATTTT. Protein: CSVAWGGPGVDTQYF.

Points on this clone: One end of the junction is discordant with germline, which a read error may explain. The chain carries TRBV2 and TRBJ2-1; D remains unclear. Germline V gives CDR1 SNHLY, CDR2 FYNNEI. The CDR3 extends over 17 amino acids. The CDR3 region is CTSSIPVGFRSYNEQFF. CDR3 sequence (DNA): TGTACCAGCAGTATACCAGTCGGGTTCCGCTCCTACAATGAGCAGTTCTTC.

The V gene is TRBV2, the J gene TRBJ2-7; 10 bases line up with TRBD1. The germline gives CDR1 SNHLY, CDR2 FYNNEI. CDR3 size: 14 residues. V dropped 6 bases and J dropped 2; count of bases not matched to a gene: 4. This CDR3 is CASRKTGGTYEQYV. Written as DNA, the CDR3 is TGTGCCAGCAGGAAGACAGGGGGCACCTACGAGCAGTACGTC.

A few counts support this clone. V is TRBV9 and J is TRBJ1-4; weak D call: TRBD1 (6 bases). CDR3 length equals 13 residues. Trimming removed 4 bases from V and 7 bases from J, with 11 bases in between. Germline assignment: CDR1 SGDLS and CDR2 YYNGEE. The CDR3 here is CASSPGQPEKLFF. The DNA of the CDR3 is TGTGCCAGCAGCCCAGGACAGCCTGAAAAACTGTTTTTT.

The CDR3 bases are TGTGCCAGCTCACCACTGCGGGCCGAGATTATGAACACTGAAGCTTTCTTT. Translation: CASSPLRAEIMNTEAFF. The genes are TRBV18 and TRBJ1-1, with D unclear. The CDR3 covers 17 residues. V lost 1 base, J lost 0 bases, and 15 bases lay in between. The germline gives CDR1 KGHSH, CDR2 LQKENI.

CDR3 sequence: CASSFLNTGELFF. The CDR3 DNA sequence: TGTGCCAGCAGCTTCCTGAACACCGGGGAGCTGTTTTTT. J is TRBJ2-2 and V is TRBV7-9, with D unclear. Germline V lookup: CDR1 SEHNR, CDR2 FQNEAQ (reference sequence). The CDR3 is 13 residues long. Trimming stripped 3 bases from V and 1 base from J, with 3 bases between. Full variable domain (missing parts from reference TRBV7-9 and TRBJ2-2): DTGVSQNPRHKITKRGQNVTFRCDPISEHNRLYWYRQTLGQGPEFLTYFQNEAQLEKSRLLSDRFSAERPKGSFSTLEIQRTEQGDSAMYLCASSFLNTGELFFGEGSRLTVL.

This chain connects TRBV27 to TRBJ2-3, with TRBD1 matching 9 bases. Per the germline V gene, CDR1 is MNHEY and CDR2 is SMNVEV (reference sequence). The V and J ends lost 3 bases and 5 bases, in that order; junction bases with no gene match: 6. This CDR3 region has 15 residues. This chain's CDR3 is CASSFTGGAEDTQYF. As DNA, the CDR3 is TGTGCCAGCAGTTTTACAGGGGGCGCCGAAGATACGCAGTATTTT.

The chain is built from TRBV18 and TRBJ1-6, with 9 bases identical to TRBD1. Germline lookup yields CDR1 KGHSH and CDR2 LQKENI. The CDR3 has 17 amino acids. The J segment lost 8 bases and the V segment lost 1 base, leaving 9 bases of the junction unmatched. Here the CDR3 DNA reads TGTGCCAGCTCACCACTCACGGGACAGGGTTTAGATTCACCCCTCCACTTT. Residues: CASSPLTGQGLDSPLHF.

The V gene is TRBV19, the J gene TRBJ1-5, with no clear D. CDR1 is LNHDA and CDR2 is SQIVND in the germline V gene (reference sequence). The CDR3 is 15 amino acids. Trimming stripped 7 bases from V and 4 bases from J, with 17 bases between. CDR3 region: CASKDSLGANQPQHF. CDR3 DNA sequence: TGTGCCAGTAAGGATAGTCTAGGAGCGAATCAGCCCCAGCATTTT.

This clone was picked up a small number of times. The chain links TRBV5-4 to TRBJ2-3, with 7 positions matching TRBD2. Trimming cost V 0 bases and J 0 bases; bases outside gene matches: 10. There are 18 residues in the CDR3. From germline, CDR1 is SGHNT and CDR2 YYREEE (reference sequence). The CDR3 loop is CASSLDPRGSSSTDTQYF. The CDR3, as DNA: TGTGCCAGCAGCTTGGACCCGCGGGGGTCCTCTAGCACAGATACGCAGTATTTT.

The chain combines TRBV5-4 with TRBJ2-5; D may be TRBD2 (6 bases). V was trimmed by 3 bases and J by 5 bases, leaving 23 bases between them. Germline-derived CDR1 and CDR2 are SGHNT and YYREEE (reference sequence). The CDR3 runs 17 residues. CDR3 amino acids: CASSWVTTAGLRETQYF. The CDR3 DNA follows: TGTGCCAGCAGCTGGGTCACTACGGCGGGGCTCCGGGAGACCCAGTACTTC.

The V call is TRBV7-9, the J call TRBJ2-3; 8 positions agree with TRBD1. V shed 5 bases and J 5 bases; nucleotides not matched to a gene: 6. The CDR3 runs to 14 residues. Germline V CDR1 and CDR2: SEHNR, FQNEAQ (reference sequence). The chain's CDR3 is CASSPGGKVDTQYF. The CDR3 DNA sequence: TGTGCCAGCAGCCCAGGGGGCAAGGTAGATACGCAGTATTTT.

The rearrangement joins TRBV7-2 to TRBJ2-3; TRBD1 matches at 8 bases. V shed 9 bases, J shed 3 bases, and the junction held 14 bases outside the gene matches. Germline V gene data show CDR1 as SGHTA and CDR2 as FQGNSA. The CDR3 is made up of 16 amino acids. CDR3 protein: CASGAGPGGRTDTQYF. The CDR3 region has the DNA TGTGCCAGTGGGGCAGGACCAGGGGGCAGGACAGATACGCAGTATTTT.

The rearrangement uses TRBV5-1 and TRBJ2-3; D perhaps matches TRBD1 (6 bases). V dropped 5 bases and J dropped 8 bases, with 12 bases sitting between them. Germline V gene data show CDR1 as SGHRS and CDR2 as YFSETQ. The CDR3 length is 12 residues. Here the CDR3 reads CASRKQGGTQYF. The CDR3 DNA sequence: TGCGCCAGCAGAAAACAGGGCGGTACGCAGTATTTT.

This chain connects TRBV6-4 to TRBJ2-1; TRBD2 aligns across 11 bases. Germline CDR1 and CDR2: MRHNA and SNTAGT. The CDR3 is 15 amino acids. V lost 5 bases and J lost 4; bases outside the gene matches: 4. This CDR3 is CASSPLAGGYNEQFF. DNA of the CDR3: TGTGCCAGCAGTCCCCTAGCGGGGGGATACAATGAGCAGTTCTTC.

The chain combines TRBV15 with TRBJ1-2; 10 nucleotides agree with TRBD1. Germline V lookup: CDR1 LNHNV, CDR2 YYDKDF (reference sequence). Trimming at V came to 1 base and at J to 7 bases, leaving 3 bases not matched to a gene. The length of the CDR3 is 14 residues. CDR3 in amino acids: CATSRGQGASGYTF. In DNA form, the CDR3 reads TGTGCCACCAGCAGAGGACAGGGGGCAAGTGGCTACACCTTC.

The chain has TRBV11-3 and TRBJ2-1; the match to TRBD1 covers 9 bases. The CDR3 is 14 amino acids. Germline trimming cut 2 bases from V and 10 bases from J; bases unmatched to any gene: 6. CDR1 is SGHNT, CDR2 YENEEA, per germline. CDR3 bases: TGTGCCAGCAGCTTAATAACCGGGACAGGGGAGCAGTTCTTC. Amino acid sequence: CASSLITGTGEQFF.

The chain has TRBV30 and TRBJ1-6; D may be TRBD1 (6 bases). Germline CDR1 GTSNPN, CDR2 SVGIG (reference sequence). CDR3 length: 15 residues. Deletions cut 1 base from V and 5 bases from J, with 12 bases between. In DNA form, the CDR3 reads TGTGCCTGGAGTGGAGCCAGGGGCAATAATTCACCCCTCCACTTT. Amino acid sequence: CAWSGARGNNSPLHF.

This clone was seen a few times. The chain employs TRBV28 and TRBJ1-3; 7 bases agree with TRBD1. The CDR3 sequence is 15 residues long. The V segment lost 4 bases and the J segment 4 bases; nucleotides outside the gene matches: 7. Per the germline V gene, CDR1 is MDHEN and CDR2 is SYDVKM. DNA for the CDR3: TGTGCCAGCAGTTCACAGGGGATGCTGGGAAACACCATATATTTT. It translates to CASSSQGMLGNTIYF.